The rows below give T cell receptor beta chains drawn from one sample of a study of radiation and T cells in renal cell carcinoma. Assay used: immunoSEQ multiplex PCR; TCRdb lists only in-frame clones, some missing. The repertoire holds about 86,000 clones, with around four fifths as singletons. Sequenced here: blood, sampled from a patient whose treatment included radiotherapy and nephrectomy. The receptors originated from a man in his fifties with renal cell carcinoma. Each CDR3 is given with its conserved first and last residue. Fields, in order: J gene, D gene, V gene, clone size, CDR3 protein, CDR3 DNA. The D gene is left open where the match is weak. Rows give clone size only sometimes, using once, few, many, or a class for an expanded clone.

TRBJ2-7 | TRBD1 | TRBV5-8 | - | CASSFRDRGYEQYF | TGTGCCAGCAGCTTCCGGGACAGGGGCTACGAGCAGTACTTC
TRBJ2-7 | - | TRBV30 | - | CAWSVKGTYEQYF | TGTGCCTGGAGTGTAAAGGGGACCTACGAGCAGTACTTC
TRBJ2-1 | - | TRBV19 | - | CASSIVGRASYNEQFF | TGTGCCAGTAGTATAGTCGGCAGGGCGTCCTACAATGAGCAGTTCTTC
TRBJ2-7 | - | TRBV10-1 | - | CASQGFYEQYF | TGCGCCAGTCAGGGGTTCTACGAGCAGTACTTC
TRBJ2-1 | - | TRBV29-1 | once | CSVSGTPYNEQFF | TGCAGCGTCTCCGGGACACCCTACAATGAGCAGTTCTTC
TRBJ2-7 | TRBD2 | TRBV2 | - | CASRPGLAGGAIEQYF | TGTGCCAGCAGGCCGGGACTAGCGGGGGGGGCCATCGAGCAGTACTTC
TRBJ1-2 | - | TRBV5-1 | - | CASSFQGRGYGYTF | TGCGCCAGCAGCTTCCAGGGGCGAGGATATGGCTACACCTTC
TRBJ2-7 | - | TRBV5-4 | - | CASSTGPMEHEQYF | TGTGCCAGCAGCACAGGACCCATGGAGCACGAGCAGTACTTC
TRBJ2-5 | - | TRBV15 | - | CATSREYGGRRETQYF | TGTGCCACCAGCAGAGAATACGGGGGACGGCGGGAGACCCAGTACTTC
TRBJ1-1 | - | TRBV4-2 | few | CASSLRPNQAFF | TGTGCCAGCAGCCTCCGGCCTAACCAAGCTTTCTTT
TRBJ2-3 | TRBD2 | TRBV7-3 | - | CASSFGLAGGPTDTQYF | TGTGCCAGCAGCTTCGGACTAGCGGGAGGGCCCACAGATACGCAGTATTTT
TRBJ2-2 | TRBD1 | TRBV23-1 | - | CASSEPDRLNTGELFF | TGCGCCAGCAGTGAACCGGACAGGCTAAACACCGGGGAGCTGTTTTTT
TRBJ2-1 | TRBD1 | TRBV7-9 | few | CASKQGAYNEQFF | TGTGCCAGCAAACAGGGGGCCTACAATGAGCAGTTCTTC
TRBJ1-1 | - | TRBV5-1 | - | CASSFIGSNTEAFF | TGCGCCAGCAGCTTCATAGGGTCCAACACTGAAGCTTTCTTT
TRBJ2-7 | - | TRBV6-6 | - | CASSQLGYEQYF | TGTGCCAGCAGCCAACTGGGCTACGAGCAGTACTTC
TRBJ1-5 | TRBD1 | TRBV10-2 | - | CASSSGTGDYQPQHF | TGCGCCAGCAGTAGCGGGACAGGGGATTATCAGCCCCAGCATTTT
TRBJ1-1 | - | TRBV28 | - | CASSLDSGSTEAFF | TGTGCCAGCAGCCTAGATTCCGGGAGCACTGAAGCTTTCTTT
TRBJ2-7 | - | TRBV6-5 | - | CASTRAGEQYF | TGTGCCAGCACCCGGGCGGGCGAGCAGTACTTC
TRBJ2-3 | TRBD2 | TRBV10-3 | - | CAISRAGGSTDTQYF | TGTGCCATCAGTCGAGCGGGGGGTAGCACAGATACGCAGTATTTT
TRBJ2-7 | TRBD2 | TRBV5-1 | - | CASSFYTSGLAGGYEQYF | TGCGCCAGCAGTTTCTATACTTCTGGACTAGCGGGAGGTTACGAGCAGTACTTC
TRBJ2-3 | TRBD1 | TRBV6-6 | - | CASSYGDRGTDTQYF | TGTGCCAGCAGTTATGGGGACAGGGGCACAGATACGCAGTATTTT
TRBJ2-7 | TRBD1 | TRBV19 | - | CASSGTGEFEQYF | TGTGCCAGTTCCGGGACAGGGGAATTCGAGCAGTACTTC
TRBJ2-1 | TRBD2 | TRBV6-5 | - | CASNRGGNPAVEQFF | TGTGCCAGCAATCGGGGAGGGAACCCTGCGGTCGAGCAGTTCTTC
TRBJ1-4 | - | TRBV7-6 | - | CASSPSGGPYEKLFF | TGTGCCAGCAGCCCATCCGGGGGCCCGTATGAAAAACTGTTTTTT
TRBJ2-5 | - | TRBV2 | once | CASADAQETQYF | TGTGCCAGCGCGGACGCCCAAGAGACCCAGTACTTC
TRBJ1-1 | TRBD1 | TRBV4-1 | once | CASSQRQGGWNTEAFF | TGCGCCAGCAGCCAGCGACAGGGGGGGTGGAACACTGAAGCTTTCTTT
TRBJ1-2 | - | TRBV21-1 | - | CASSQRRYGYTF | TGTGCCAGCAGCCAGCGACGGTATGGCTACACCTTC
TRBJ2-3 | TRBD2 | TRBV4-1 | - | CASSQEQRGGLPDTQYF | TGCGCCAGCAGCCAAGAGCAGCGGGGGGGACTCCCGGATACGCAGTATTTT
TRBJ1-5 | - | TRBV19 | - | CASSIVLTVYSNQPQHF | TGTGCCAGTAGTATAGTGCTGACAGTCTATAGCAATCAGCCCCAGCATTTT
TRBJ2-1 | TRBD2 | TRBV5-4 | once | CASSLGTSGNYNEQFF | TGTGCCAGCAGCTTGGGGACTAGCGGGAACTACAATGAGCAGTTCTTC
TRBJ1-1 | - | TRBV30 | once | CAWSAWKGQETEAFF | TGTGCCTGGAGTGCTTGGAAGGGTCAGGAAACTGAAGCTTTCTTT
TRBJ1-2 | - | TRBV5-4 | - | CASSLDNRSNGYTF | TGTGCCAGCAGCTTGGATAACAGGTCTAACGGCTACACCTTC
TRBJ2-2 | TRBD1 | TRBV5-1 | few | CASSLPGTGGNTGELFF | TGCGCCAGCAGCCTGCCAGGGACAGGGGGGAACACCGGGGAGCTGTTTTTT
TRBJ2-7 | TRBD2 | TRBV9 | - | CASSVLSGTSFHEQYF | TGTGCCAGCAGCGTTCTAAGCGGGACTAGCTTCCACGAGCAGTACTTC
TRBJ2-7 | - | TRBV28 | - | CASSSPWGSAAYEQYF | TGTGCCAGCAGTTCCCCCTGGGGTAGCGCCGCCTACGAGCAGTACTTC
TRBJ1-1 | - | TRBV30 | - | CAWSPTVNTEAFF | TGTGCCTGGAGCCCTACAGTGAACACTGAAGCTTTCTTT
TRBJ1-6 | - | TRBV15 | - | CATSKDYNSPLHF | TGTGCCACCAGCAAGGACTATAATTCACCCCTCCACTTT
TRBJ2-7 | TRBD2 | TRBV5-4 | - | CASSLAGLGEQYF | TGTGCCAGCAGTTTAGCGGGACTGGGCGAGCAGTACTTC
TRBJ1-2 | - | TRBV27 | once | CASSSPRGSGYGYTF | TGTGCCAGCAGTTCGCCGAGGGGCTCGGGTTATGGCTACACCTTC
TRBJ2-5 | - | TRBV7-7 | once | CASSRGSRTETQYF | TGTGCTAGCAGCCGCGGCTCTAGGACTGAGACCCAGTACTTC
TRBJ2-3 | TRBD2 | TRBV9 | once | CASGGTSDTDTQYF | TGTGCCAGCGGCGGGACTAGCGACACAGATACGCAGTATTTT
TRBJ1-2 | - | TRBV29-1 | - | CSVESNYGYTF | TGCAGCGTTGAGTCTAACTATGGCTACACCTTC
TRBJ1-5 | TRBD1 | TRBV29-1 | - | CSVRTGDSNQPQHF | TGCAGCGTCCGGACAGGGGATAGCAATCAGCCCCAGCATTTT
TRBJ1-1 | - | TRBV18 | - | CASSPEFVGTEAFF | TGTGCCAGCTCACCCGAGTTCGTGGGCACTGAAGCTTTCTTT
TRBJ2-1 | TRBD2 | TRBV6-1 | - | CASSESPGLAGNEQFF | TGTGCCAGCAGTGAATCCCCGGGACTAGCCGGGAATGAGCAGTTCTTC
TRBJ2-7 | - | TRBV4-1 | - | CASSPQGGSIYEQYF | TGCGCCAGCAGCCCGCAAGGAGGTAGTATCTACGAGCAGTACTTC
TRBJ2-1 | - | TRBV5-1 | - | CASSPSAGAFYNEQFF | TGCGCCAGCAGCCCAAGCGCAGGGGCTTTCTACAATGAGCAGTTCTTC
TRBJ1-3 | TRBD1 | TRBV7-2 | - | CASSRGTGTGNTIYF | TGTGCCAGCAGCCGAGGGACAGGGACTGGAAACACCATATATTTT
TRBJ1-5 | - | TRBV6-5 | once | CASSSNSNQPQHF | TGTGCCAGCAGTTCCAATAGCAATCAGCCCCAGCATTTT
TRBJ2-3 | - | TRBV18 | - | CASSPRRTASTDTQYF | TGTGCCAGCTCACCACGCCGGACAGCCAGCACAGATACGCAGTATTTT
TRBJ1-2 | - | TRBV29-1 | - | CSVEDRTGPRGYTF | TGCAGCGTTGAAGATCGAACGGGTCCCCGAGGCTACACCTTC
TRBJ2-3 | - | TRBV2 | few | CASSEQGKSDTQYF | TGTGCCAGCAGTGAACAGGGGAAGTCAGATACGCAGTATTTT
TRBJ1-1 | - | TRBV27 | - | CASIQFTEAFF | TGTGCCAGCATTCAGTTCACTGAAGCTTTCTTT
TRBJ1-1 | - | TRBV7-8 | - | CASRRVTHTEAFF | TGTGCCAGCAGGAGGGTTACGCACACTGAAGCTTTCTTT
TRBJ1-5 | - | TRBV28 | - | CASSSPSQGRYSNQPQHF | TGTGCCAGCAGTTCCCCCTCGCAGGGGCGATATAGCAATCAGCCCCAGCATTTT
TRBJ2-5 | - | TRBV10-3 | - | CAISEFSGEETQYF | TGTGCCATCAGTGAGTTCTCGGGAGAAGAGACCCAGTACTTC
TRBJ2-6 | - | TRBV7-7 | - | CASSREGANVLTF | TGTGCTAGCAGCCGGGAGGGGGCCAACGTCCTGACTTTC
TRBJ1-4 | - | TRBV6-5 | - | CASRMPGGGEKLFF | TGTGCCAGCAGGATGCCCGGTGGAGGCGAAAAACTGTTTTTT
TRBJ2-7 | - | TRBV29-1 | - | CSVDSGIDEQYF | TGCAGCGTTGATTCCGGTATCGACGAGCAGTACTTC